The clone carrying this T cell receptor beta chain was observed a few times. The antigen is unknown. These data originate in a study of CD8+ T cells in alopecia areata. General study results and limits: Lesional scalp exceeded normal scalp in clonality, especially in alopecia totalis/universalis. Scalp specimens additionally yield sequences from normal skin's resident alphabeta T cells.

Extracted from the samples, RNA was reverse transcribed into cDNA to serve as the sequencing template. TCRdb keeps only in-frame clones here, not all; method: immunoSEQ multiplex PCR. The data contain around 190,000 clones, 56% of them singletons. Both CD4+ and CD8+ T cells were separated by sorting PBMCs. The CDR3 is 15 amino acids. Germline V gene sequence: CDR1 SGHRS, CDR2 YFSETQ. The trim removed 0 bases at V and 7 bases at J, leaving 6 bases unmatched. The sequence was obtained from a human donor in good health. Sequencing was performed on CD8+ T cells sorted from blood. The chain is built from TRBV5-1 and TRBJ2-1; 8 bases are a match to TRBD1. The CDR3 DNA is TGCGCCAGCAGCTTGGATACAGGGGGTGGAAATGAGCAGTTCTTC. Its translation is CASSLDTGGGNEQFF. Together with reference TRBV5-1 and TRBJ2-1, the CDR3 gives the full variable domain: KAGVTQTPRYLIKTRGQQVTLSCSPISGHRSVSWYQQTPGQGLQFLFEYFSETQRNKGNFPGRFSGRQFSNSRSEMNVSTLELGDSALYLCASSLDTGGGNEQFFGPGTRLTVL.